The 12 T cell receptor beta chains below all came from one sample that was sequenced in a study of blood T cell repertoires in COVID-19. Clones were read by immunoSEQ multiplex PCR, and TCRdb kept only the in-frame ones, dropping some. The sample has roughly 150,000 clones, roughly four fifths seen once. Material: peripheral blood. The receptors here all came from a human donor in a cohort sampled during active COVID-19.

J is TRBJ2-5 and V is TRBV6-2 or TRBV6-3; possibly TRBD1 for D (6 bases). Germline assignment: CDR1 MNHEY and CDR2 SVGEGT. Trimming pared 5 bases from V and 2 bases from J, leaving 18 bases between. CDR3 length: 16 residues. CDR3 in DNA: TGTGCCAGCAGTCCGTCACAGGGAACCGTACAAGAGACCCAGTACTTC. Its protein product is CASSPSQGTVQETQYF.

The J gene is TRBJ1-1, the V gene TRBV6-6; D gene uncertain. CDR3 length equals 12 residues. In germline, CDR1 is MNHNY, CDR2 SVGAGI (reference sequence). The V and J ends lost 5 bases and 1 base respectively, with 5 bases between them. The CDR3 loop reads CASSTGNTEAFF. The CDR3 coding sequence is TGTGCCAGCAGTACCGGGAACACTGAAGCTTTCTTT.

This CDR3 reads CAKLSGGTTLGTDTQYF. The CDR3 nucleotides read TGTGCCAAGTTGTCAGGGGGCACTACATTGGGCACAGATACGCAGTATTTT. The chain couples TRBV7-3 to TRBJ2-3; the match to TRBD1 covers 8 bases. V was clipped by 10 bases and J by 1 base; unmatched bases: 16. The length of the CDR3 is 17 residues. The germline V gene encodes CDR1 SGHTA and CDR2 FQGTGA.

This clone is a singleton in its sample. The chain has TRBV5-1 and TRBJ2-7; 7 nucleotides agree with TRBD1. CDR1 and CDR2 (germline): SGHRS, YFSETQ. This CDR3 has 13 amino acids. After removal of 5 bases from V and 3 bases from J, the junction contained 5 bases not matched to a gene. Written as DNA, the CDR3 is TGCGCCAGCAGGATGAGGGACAGCTACGAGCAGTACTTC. Translated: CASRMRDSYEQYF.

J is TRBJ2-1 and V is TRBV30; TRBD2 might be the D (6 bases). Germline-derived CDR1 and CDR2 are GTSNPN and SVGIG (reference sequence). There are 13 residues in the CDR3. V gave up 3 bases and J gave up 4 bases, with 10 bases separating them. CDR3 bases: TGTGCCTGGAGGGGGGGTTTTTACAATGAGCAGTTCTTC. It yields the protein CAWRGGFYNEQFF.

This clone was counted between two and nine times. This rearrangement joins TRBV5-1 to TRBJ2-6; D may be TRBD2 (5 bases). The V and J ends lost 2 bases and 0 bases respectively, with 12 bases between them. The CDR3 contains 17 residues. Germline CDR1 and CDR2: SGHRS and YFSETQ. CDR3 DNA: TGCGCCAGCAGCTTAAGGGCGGGCAGCTCTGGGGCCAACGTCCTGACTTTC. This sequence encodes CASSLRAGSSGANVLTF.

This clone was picked up one time. V is TRBV27 and J is TRBJ1-2; 9 bases map to TRBD1. Germline trimming cut 5 bases from V and 3 bases from J; bases unmatched to any gene: 16. The CDR3 is made up of 18 amino acids. Germline V lookup: CDR1 MNHEY, CDR2 SMNVEV (reference sequence). The CDR3 region has the DNA TGTGCCAGCAGTACTGCAACAGGGGGCAAGTCTACTGACTATGGCTACACCTTC. Translated, it gives CASSTATGGKSTDYGYTF.

The chain employs TRBV6-2 or TRBV6-3 and TRBJ2-5; TRBD2 might be the D (5 bases). Germline loops: CDR1 MNHEY, CDR2 SVGEGT. The V end was cut by 7 bases, the J end by 5 bases, with 17 bases between. This CDR3 comprises 14 residues. As DNA, the CDR3 is TGTGCCAGCACCCCTGGGCGGAGGCGGGAGACCCAGTACTTC. It yields the protein CASTPGRRRETQYF.

This clone was seen a single time. The V call is TRBV2, the J call TRBJ1-2, with 7 nucleotides matching TRBD1. Germline trimming cut 8 bases from V and 6 bases from J; bases unmatched to any gene: 6. Germline V lookup: CDR1 SNHLY, CDR2 FYNNEI. The CDR3 is made up of 12 amino acids. Here the CDR3 DNA reads TGTGCCAGCCGGAGAGGGACAGATGGCTACACCTTC. Protein: CASRRGTDGYTF.

This clone has a handful of counts. This chain joins TRBV11-2 and TRBJ2-3; tentatively, D is TRBD1 (5 bases). The germline CDR1 and CDR2 sequences are SGHAT and FQNNGV. V lost 2 bases and J 2 bases, leaving 11 bases between the germline ends. CDR3 length: 15 residues. The CDR3 spells CASSLSPGHTDTQYF. CDR3 sequence (DNA): TGTGCCAGCAGCTTATCCCCAGGACACACAGATACGCAGTATTTT.

This clone has just a few counts. This chain links TRBV14 with TRBJ2-1; TRBD1 agrees at 8 bases. V dropped 2 bases and J dropped 5; count of bases not matched to a gene: 5. The CDR3 extends over 15 amino acids. The V gene's germline CDR1 is SGHDN and CDR2 FVKESK. The CDR3 coding sequence is TGTGCCAGCAGCCAATTTGGGACAGGTAACAATGAGCAGTTCTTC. It yields the protein CASSQFGTGNNEQFF.

This clone has just one count. The chain joins TRBV18 to TRBJ1-5; perhaps TRBD1 as D (5 bases). V lost 4 bases to trimming and J lost 5 bases, with 18 bases between them. The CDR3 length is 16 residues. The V gene's germline CDR1 is KGHSH and CDR2 LQKENI. The CDR3 nucleotides are TGTGCCAGCTCACGAACCTACCACGACAGTGATCAGCCCCAGCATTTT. As protein: CASSRTYHDSDQPQHF.